The sample holds a few counts of the clone carrying this T cell receptor beta chain. The germline gives CDR1 SQVTM, CDR2 ANQGSEA. The germline V and J ends were trimmed by 4 bases and 5 bases, with 12 bases remaining between them. This CDR3 has 13 residues. TCRdb processed the 5' RACE reads anew with MiXCR; each CDR3 protein has one entry. The sample yields about 660,000 distinct CDR3 sequences, over 8.5% seen once. The data derive from a study of identical twins. The data were also submitted as part of a second study, on yellow fever vaccine responses in identical twins.

The sequencing input was PBMCs. The genes are TRBV29-1 and TRBJ1-5, with a possible D match to TRBD1 (6 bases). The clonotype originates from a woman younger than 35 in good health. For the CDR3, the DNA is TGCAGCGTTGCCCGGGGGCGGGATCAGCCCCAGCATTTT. Translated: CSVARGRDQPQHF.